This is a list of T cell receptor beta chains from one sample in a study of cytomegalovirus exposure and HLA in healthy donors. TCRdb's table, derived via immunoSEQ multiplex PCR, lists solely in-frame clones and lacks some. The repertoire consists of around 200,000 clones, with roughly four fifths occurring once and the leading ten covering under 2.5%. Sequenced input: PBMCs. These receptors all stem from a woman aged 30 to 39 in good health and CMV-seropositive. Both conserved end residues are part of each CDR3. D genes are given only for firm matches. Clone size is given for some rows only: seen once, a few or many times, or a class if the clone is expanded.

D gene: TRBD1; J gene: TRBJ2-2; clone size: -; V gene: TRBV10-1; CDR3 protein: CASSEGTATGELFF; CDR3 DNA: TGCGCCAGCAGTGAGGGGACAGCTACCGGGGAGCTGTTTTTT
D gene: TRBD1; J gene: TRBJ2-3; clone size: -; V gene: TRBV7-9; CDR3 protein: CASSLSTGGVSTDTQYF; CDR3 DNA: TGTGCCAGCAGCTTATCCACAGGGGGTGTTAGCACAGATACGCAGTATTTT
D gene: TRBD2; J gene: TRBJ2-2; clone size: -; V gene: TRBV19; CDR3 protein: CASSSRDYFRELFF; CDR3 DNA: TGTGCCAGTAGTAGCCGGGACTACTTCCGGGAGCTGTTTTTT
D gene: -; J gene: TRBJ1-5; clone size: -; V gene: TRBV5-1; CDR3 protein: CASSLAGGFNQPQHF; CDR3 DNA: TGCGCCAGCAGCTTGGCCGGGGGTTTCAATCAGCCCCAGCATTTT
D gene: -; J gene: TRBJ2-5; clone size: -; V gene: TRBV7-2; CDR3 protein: CASSLRGDKYF; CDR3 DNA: TGTGCCAGCAGCTTAAGGGGTGACAAGTACTTC
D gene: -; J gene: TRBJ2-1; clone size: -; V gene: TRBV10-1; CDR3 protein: CASTANVDNEQFF; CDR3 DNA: TGCGCCAGCACAGCGAACGTCGACAATGAGCAGTTCTTC
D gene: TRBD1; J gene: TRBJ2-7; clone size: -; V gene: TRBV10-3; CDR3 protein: CAISETGGEQYF; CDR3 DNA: TGTGCCATCAGTGAGACAGGGGGCGAGCAGTACTTC
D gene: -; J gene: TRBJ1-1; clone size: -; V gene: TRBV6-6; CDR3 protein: CATLLGGWDTEAFF; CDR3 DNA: TGTGCCACCCTACTTGGGGGCTGGGACACTGAAGCTTTCTTT
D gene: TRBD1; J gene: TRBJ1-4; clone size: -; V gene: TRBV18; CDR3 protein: CASSPETGRLFF; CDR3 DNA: TGTGCCAGCTCACCCGAGACAGGGAGGCTGTTTTTT
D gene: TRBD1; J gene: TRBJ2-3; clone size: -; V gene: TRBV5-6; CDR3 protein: CASSQDRGFTDTQYF; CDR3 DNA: TGTGCCAGCAGCCAGGACAGGGGTTTCACAGATACGCAGTATTTT
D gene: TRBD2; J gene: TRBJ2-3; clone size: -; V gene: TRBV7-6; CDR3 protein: CASSLGLAGFGTDTQYF; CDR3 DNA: TGTGCCAGCAGCTTAGGACTAGCGGGGTTCGGGACAGATACGCAGTATTTT
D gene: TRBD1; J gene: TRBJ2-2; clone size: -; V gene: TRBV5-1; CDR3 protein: CASSTFGTAPSGTGELFF; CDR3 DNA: TGCGCCAGCAGCACTTTTGGGACAGCCCCTTCGGGCACCGGGGAGCTGTTTTTT
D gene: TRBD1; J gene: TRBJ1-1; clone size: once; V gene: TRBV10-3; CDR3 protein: CAISGPMGQGGLEAFF; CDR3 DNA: TGTGCCATCAGTGGGCCCATGGGACAGGGGGGACTTGAAGCTTTCTTT
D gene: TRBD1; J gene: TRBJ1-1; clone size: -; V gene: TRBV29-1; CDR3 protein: CSVEQMTGGRAFF; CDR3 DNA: TGCAGCGTTGAACAAATGACAGGGGGGAGGGCTTTCTTT
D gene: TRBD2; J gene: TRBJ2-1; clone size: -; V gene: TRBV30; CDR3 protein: CAWRARGLALVPQFF; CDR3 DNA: TGTGCCTGGAGGGCCCGAGGACTAGCCTTAGTCCCCCAGTTCTTC
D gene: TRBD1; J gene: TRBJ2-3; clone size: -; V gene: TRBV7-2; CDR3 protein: CASSFPTGGTDTQYF; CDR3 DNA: TGTGCCAGCAGCTTCCCGACAGGGGGCACAGATACGCAGTATTTT
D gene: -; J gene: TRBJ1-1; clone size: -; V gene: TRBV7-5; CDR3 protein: CARSLEFSADTEAFF; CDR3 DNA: TGTGCCAGAAGCTTAGAGTTTAGTGCGGACACTGAAGCTTTCTTT
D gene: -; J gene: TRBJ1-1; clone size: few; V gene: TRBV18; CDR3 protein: CASSRLQDENTEAFF; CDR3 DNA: TGTGCCAGCTCGCGTCTACAGGACGAGAACACTGAAGCTTTCTTT
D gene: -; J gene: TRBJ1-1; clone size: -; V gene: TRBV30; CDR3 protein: CAWSRTGTPNTEAFF; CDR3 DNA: TGTGCCTGGAGTCGTACCGGGACTCCGAACACTGAAGCTTTCTTT
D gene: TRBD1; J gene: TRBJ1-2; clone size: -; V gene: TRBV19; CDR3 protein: CASSKVTGGRYGYTF; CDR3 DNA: TGTGCCAGTAGTAAAGTGACAGGGGGACGGTATGGCTACACCTTC
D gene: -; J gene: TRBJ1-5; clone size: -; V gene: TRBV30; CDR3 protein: CAWNRDNQPQHF; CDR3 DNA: TGTGCCTGGAACAGGGACAATCAGCCCCAGCATTTT
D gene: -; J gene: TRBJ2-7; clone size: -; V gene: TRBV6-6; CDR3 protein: CASRQESSYEQYF; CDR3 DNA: TGTGCCAGCAGACAGGAGAGCTCCTACGAGCAGTACTTC
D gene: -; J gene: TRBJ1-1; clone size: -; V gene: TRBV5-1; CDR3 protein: CASSLDSVNTEAFF; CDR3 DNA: TGCGCCAGCAGCCTGGATTCGGTGAACACTGAAGCTTTCTTT
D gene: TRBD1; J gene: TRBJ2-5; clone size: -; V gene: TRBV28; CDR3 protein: CASSMTGGETQYF; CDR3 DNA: TGTGCCAGCAGTATGACAGGGGGAGAGACCCAGTACTTC
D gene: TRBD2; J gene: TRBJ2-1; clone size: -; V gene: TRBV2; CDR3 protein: CASSVPGLAVYNEQFF; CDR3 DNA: TGTGCCAGCAGTGTCCCGGGACTAGCGGTCTACAATGAGCAGTTCTTC
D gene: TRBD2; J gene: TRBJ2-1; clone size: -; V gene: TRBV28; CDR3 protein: CASIPRPGLAGNNEQFF; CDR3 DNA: TGTGCCAGCATACCCCGTCCGGGACTAGCGGGAAACAATGAGCAGTTCTTC
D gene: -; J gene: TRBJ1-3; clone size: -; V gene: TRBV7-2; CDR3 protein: CASSLVSVISGNTIYF; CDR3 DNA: TGTGCCAGCAGCTTAGTTAGCGTCATCTCTGGAAACACCATATATTTT
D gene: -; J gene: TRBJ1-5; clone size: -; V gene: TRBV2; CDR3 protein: CASSEKRVNSNQPQHF; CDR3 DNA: TGTGCCAGCAGTGAAAAACGGGTAAATAGCAATCAGCCCCAGCATTTT
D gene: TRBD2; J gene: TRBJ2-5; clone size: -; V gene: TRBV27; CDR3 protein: CASSSFSGGKETQYF; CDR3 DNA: TGTGCCAGCAGTTCGTTTAGCGGGGGCAAAGAGACCCAGTACTTC
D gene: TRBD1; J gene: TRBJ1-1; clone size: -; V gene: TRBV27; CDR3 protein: CASSSMTGGHSTEAFF; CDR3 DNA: TGTGCCAGCAGTTCCATGACAGGGGGCCACTCTACTGAAGCTTTCTTT
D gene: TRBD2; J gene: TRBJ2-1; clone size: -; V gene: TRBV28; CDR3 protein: CASSPPSGLSYNEQFF; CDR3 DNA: TGTGCCAGCAGCCCGCCTAGCGGACTCTCCTACAATGAGCAGTTCTTC
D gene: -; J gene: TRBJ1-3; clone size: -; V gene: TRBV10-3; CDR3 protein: CAITPGLTSGNTIYF; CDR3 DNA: TGTGCCATCACCCCGGGACTGACCTCTGGAAACACCATATATTTT
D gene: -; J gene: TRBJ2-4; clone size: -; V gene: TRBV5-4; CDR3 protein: CASSLPSGATKNIQYF; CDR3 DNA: TGTGCCAGCAGCTTGCCGTCAGGGGCGACCAAAAACATTCAGTACTTC
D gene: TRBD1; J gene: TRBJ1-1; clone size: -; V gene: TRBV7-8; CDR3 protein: CASSPPDRQGKAFF; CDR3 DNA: TGTGCCAGCAGCCCCCCCGATAGACAGGGTAAAGCTTTCTTT
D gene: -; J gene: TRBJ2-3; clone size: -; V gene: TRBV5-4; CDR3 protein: CASSFRERSDTQYF; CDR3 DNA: TGTGCCAGCAGCTTCCGGGAGAGGTCAGATACGCAGTATTTT
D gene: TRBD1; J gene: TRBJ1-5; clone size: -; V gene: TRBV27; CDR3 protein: CASSPNRDRGPRGKGQPQHF; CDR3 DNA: TGTGCCAGCAGTCCCAACCGGGACAGGGGGCCCAGGGGTAAAGGGCAGCCCCAGCATTTT
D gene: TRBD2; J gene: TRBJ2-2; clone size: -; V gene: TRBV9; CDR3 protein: CASSVVPGGHGELFF; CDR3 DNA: TGTGCCAGCAGCGTAGTGCCGGGAGGGCACGGGGAGCTGTTTTTT
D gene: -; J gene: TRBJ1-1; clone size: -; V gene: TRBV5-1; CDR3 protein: CASRPDQGRYTEAFF; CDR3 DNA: TGCGCCAGCAGACCCGACCAGGGCCGGTACACTGAAGCTTTCTTT
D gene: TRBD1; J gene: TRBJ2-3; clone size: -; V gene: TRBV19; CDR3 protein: CASIGQGVSTDTQYF; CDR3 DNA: TGTGCCAGTATAGGACAGGGAGTTTCCACAGATACGCAGTATTTT
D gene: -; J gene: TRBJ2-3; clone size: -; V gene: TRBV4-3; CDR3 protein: CASSLQFSGTDTQYF; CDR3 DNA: TGCGCCAGCAGCCTACAATTTAGCGGCACAGATACGCAGTATTTT
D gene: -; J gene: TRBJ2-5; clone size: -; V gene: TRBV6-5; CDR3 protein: CASRTGIDSETQYF; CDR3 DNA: TGTGCCAGCAGAACAGGGATAGATTCTGAGACCCAGTACTTC
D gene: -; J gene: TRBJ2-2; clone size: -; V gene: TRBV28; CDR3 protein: CASSFPGDVYTGELFF; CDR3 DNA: TGTGCCAGCAGTTTTCCGGGGGATGTTTACACCGGGGAGCTGTTTTTT
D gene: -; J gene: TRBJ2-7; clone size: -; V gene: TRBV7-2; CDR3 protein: CASSLARQGGREQYF; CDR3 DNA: TGTGCCAGCAGCTTAGCGCGGCAGGGCGGTAGGGAGCAGTACTTC
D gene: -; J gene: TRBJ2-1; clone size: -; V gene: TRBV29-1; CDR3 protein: CSAQGGGPIDEQFF; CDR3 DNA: TGCAGCGCGCAAGGGGGGGGGCCGATAGATGAGCAGTTCTTC
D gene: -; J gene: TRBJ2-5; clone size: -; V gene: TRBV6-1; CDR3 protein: CASRRLEKETQYF; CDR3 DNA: TGTGCCAGCAGAAGACTAGAGAAGGAGACCCAGTACTTC
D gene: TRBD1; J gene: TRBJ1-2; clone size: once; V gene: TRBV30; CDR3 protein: CAWMRDRAWGGYTF; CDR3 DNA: TGTGCCTGGATGCGGGACAGGGCGTGGGGTGGCTACACCTTC
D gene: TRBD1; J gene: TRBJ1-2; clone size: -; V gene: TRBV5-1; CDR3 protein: CASRLAGGSFGYTF; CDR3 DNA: TGCGCCAGCAGACTAGCAGGGGGCTCCTTTGGCTACACCTTC
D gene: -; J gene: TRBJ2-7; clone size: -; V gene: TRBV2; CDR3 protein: CASSDDSSYEQYF; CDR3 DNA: TGTGCCAGCAGTGATGACAGTTCCTACGAGCAGTACTTC
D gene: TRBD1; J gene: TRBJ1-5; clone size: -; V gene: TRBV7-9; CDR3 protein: CASSTGQGSNQPQHF; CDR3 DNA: TGTGCCAGCAGCACGGGACAGGGGAGCAATCAGCCCCAGCATTTT
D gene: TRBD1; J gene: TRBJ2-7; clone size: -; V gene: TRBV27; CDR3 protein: CASSWDRGIEQYF; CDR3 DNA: TGTGCCAGCAGTTGGGACAGGGGTATCGAGCAGTACTTC
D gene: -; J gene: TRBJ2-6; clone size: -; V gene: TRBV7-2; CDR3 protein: CASSLLGSGANVLTF; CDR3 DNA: TGTGCCAGCAGCTTATTGGGGAGTGGGGCCAACGTCCTGACTTTC
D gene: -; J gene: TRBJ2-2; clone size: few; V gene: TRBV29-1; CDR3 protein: CSAGTNTGELFF; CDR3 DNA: TGCAGCGCCGGGACGAACACCGGGGAGCTGTTTTTT